Sequencing of this TCR beta chain was carried out in a study of STAT5B mutations in CD4+ large granular lymphocyte leukemia. Study conclusions and caveats: Data were not HLA-matched across samples. 8/27 top patient clones versus 2/35 control clones were TRBV06-family.

Generated by immunoSEQ multiplex PCR, the TCRdb table keeps only in-frame clones and is missing some. The sample holds about 23,000 clones, approximately 80% seen once. Healthy controls were blood donor buffy coats. Germline CDR1 reads MNHEY; CDR2 reads SMNVEV (reference sequence). This CDR3 spans 17 amino acids. With 3 bases removed from V and 4 bases from J, the gap between germline ends came to 22 bases. Worth noting for this clone: No antigen is known for it.

The specimen sequenced was CD4+ T cells from blood buffy coats. This TCR was sampled from a human donor in good health. This chain links TRBV27 with TRBJ2-7, with a weak D call TRBD2 (7 bases). The CDR3 is CASSLGRGALDGYEQYF. The CDR3 DNA reads as TGTGCCAGCAGTTTGGGACGGGGGGCCCTCGATGGATACGAGCAGTACTTC.